This TCR beta chain was recorded in a study of cytomegalovirus exposure and HLA in healthy donors. The study, taken as a whole, reports: A missense variant in DCLRE1C was later tied to TCR beta V- and J-gene trimming. Earlier analysis yielded a pattern in which most TCR beta V segments were productive about 90% or about 30% of the time.

Primers for the PCR totalled 60 Vbeta and 13 Jbeta. Assay: immunoSEQ multiplex PCR; the TCRdb copy retains only in-frame clones and omits some. This table has some 130,000 clones, nearly 80% appearing once. Comments on this clone: Its cognate antigen is unknown.

The CDR3 spans 13 residues. Germline loops: CDR1 SGDLS, CDR2 YYNGEE. The V and J ends lost 4 bases and 8 bases, in that order; junction bases with no gene match: 5. The sequence derives from a male donor in good health and CMV-seronegative. The chain links TRBV9 to TRBJ1-4, with 7 bases matching TRBD1. The sequenced sample was PBMCs. Written as DNA, the CDR3 is TGTGCCAGCAGCACCCAACAGGGGGAAAAACTGTTTTTT. Protein sequence: CASSTQQGEKLFF.